This entry is about one T cell receptor beta chain. This record comes from a study of blood T cell repertoires in COVID-19. This table comes from immunoSEQ multiplex PCR, and its TCRdb copy is limited to in-frame clones, with some not included. The sample comprises 220,000 or so clones, 84% of which are singletons, and about 6.6% rests with the top ten. The CDR3 has 15 amino acids. V lost 5 bases, J lost 12 bases, and 17 bases stayed unmatched. Germline V lookup: CDR1 SGHTA, CDR2 FQGNSA. The sample taken for sequencing was PBMCs or T cells enriched from blood (not recorded which). This TCR derives from a woman in her thirties or forties who had recovered from COVID-19. The chain links TRBV7-2 to TRBJ1-1, with 8 bases fitting TRBD1. The CDR3 DNA sequence: TGTGCCAGCAGCATAACAGGGGGGCCGCAATATTTGACTTTCTTT. Protein sequence: CASSITGGPQYLTFF.